The rows below give T cell receptor beta chains drawn from one sample of a study of blood T cell repertoires in COVID-19. TCRdb's table, derived via immunoSEQ multiplex PCR, lists solely in-frame clones and lacks some. The table shows roughly 69,000 clones, with approximately 78% occurring only once. Sequencing was done on a sample of PBMCs or T cells enriched from blood (not recorded which). The receptors derive from a woman in her thirties or forties with acute COVID-19. The CDR3 runs from the conserved cysteine through the conserved F or W. Each record gives: CDR3 protein, CDR3 DNA, V gene, D gene, J gene, clone size. D genes are given only for firm matches. The size entry is marked missing in some rows and otherwise reads once, few, many or a size class.

CDR3: CASTLSGLAEAFF; DNA: TGTGCCAGCACGTTGAGCGGTTTAGCTGAAGCTTTCTTT; V: TRBV12-3/TRBV12-4; D: NA; J: TRBJ1-1; size: few
CDR3: CASSDSRRTDTQYF; DNA: TGTGCCAGCAGTGATTCTAGGCGCACAGATACGCAGTATTTT; V: TRBV6-1; D: NA; J: TRBJ2-3; size: NA
CDR3: CASSQDGSGGGHEQFF; DNA: TGTGCCAGCAGCCAAGATGGGAGCGGGGGGGGCCATGAGCAGTTCTTC; V: TRBV3-1/TRBV3-2; D: TRBD2; J: TRBJ2-1; size: NA
CDR3: CAISESVGGSYGYTF; DNA: TGTGCCATCAGTGAGTCGGTAGGGGGCAGCTATGGCTACACCTTC; V: TRBV10-3; D: TRBD1; J: TRBJ1-2; size: NA
CDR3: CASSGGVGAGGQETQYF; DNA: TGTGCCAGCAGTGGAGGGGTAGGAGCGGGGGGGCAAGAGACCCAGTACTTC; V: TRBV6-1; D: TRBD2; J: TRBJ2-5; size: NA
CDR3: CASSPGLSGNTIYF; DNA: TGCGCCAGCAGCCCGGGACTCTCTGGAAACACCATATATTTT; V: TRBV5-1; D: NA; J: TRBJ1-3; size: NA
CDR3: CASSERLSTDTQYF; DNA: TGTGCCAGTAGTGAGAGGCTTAGCACAGATACGCAGTATTTT; V: TRBV19; D: NA; J: TRBJ2-3; size: NA
CDR3: CASSEHGTGFGSTEAFF; DNA: TGTGCCAGCAGTGAACACGGAACAGGGTTTGGGAGCACTGAAGCTTTCTTT; V: TRBV2; D: NA; J: TRBJ1-1; size: NA
CDR3: CAISEWYRSVLDNEQFF; DNA: TGTGCCATCAGTGAATGGTACCGATCGGTGTTGGACAATGAGCAGTTCTTC; V: TRBV10-3; D: NA; J: TRBJ2-1; size: NA
CDR3: CASSQGPPGLTDTQYF; DNA: TGCGCCAGCAGCCAAGGGCCGCCGGGACTGACAGATACGCAGTATTTT; V: TRBV4-1; D: NA; J: TRBJ2-3; size: NA
CDR3: CATSRSAGASRDTEAFF; DNA: TGTGCCACCAGCAGATCTGCAGGGGCCAGTAGGGACACTGAAGCTTTCTTT; V: TRBV15; D: NA; J: TRBJ1-1; size: NA
CDR3: CASSLVAGAIQYF; DNA: TGTGCCAGCAGCTTAGTAGCAGGGGCCATTCAGTACTTC; V: TRBV7-6; D: NA; J: TRBJ2-4; size: NA
CDR3: CASRKASSGNTIYF; DNA: TGTGCCAGTAGGAAAGCGTCGTCTGGAAACACCATATATTTT; V: TRBV19; D: NA; J: TRBJ1-3; size: NA
CDR3: CASSPSTGSSGNTIYF; DNA: TGCGCCAGCAGCCCCTCAACAGGGAGCTCTGGAAACACCATATATTTT; V: TRBV5-1; D: NA; J: TRBJ1-3; size: NA
CDR3: CASILPRVTCRNEQFF; DNA: TGCGCCAGCATCCTACCCCGGGTCACCTGCCGCAATGAGCAGTTCTTC; V: TRBV10-1; D: NA; J: TRBJ2-1; size: once
CDR3: CASSLGGQGARDEQFF; DNA: TGTGCCAGCAGCTTAGGGGGACAGGGGGCAAGGGATGAGCAGTTCTTC; V: TRBV7-6; D: TRBD1; J: TRBJ2-1; size: NA
CDR3: CASSIVRPRVNEQFF; DNA: TGTGCCAGTAGTATAGTCCGGCCGAGGGTTAATGAGCAGTTCTTC; V: TRBV19; D: NA; J: TRBJ2-1; size: NA
CDR3: CASSQSGEIWGNYNEQFF; DNA: TGTGCCAGCAGCCAAAGCGGGGAAATCTGGGGAAACTACAATGAGCAGTTCTTC; V: TRBV7-9; D: TRBD2; J: TRBJ2-1; size: few
CDR3: CASSKPPGGGYGYTF; DNA: TGTGCCAGCAGTAAGCCCCCGGGAGGAGGCTATGGCTACACCTTC; V: TRBV6-5; D: NA; J: TRBJ1-2; size: once
CDR3: CASSPGTHTNQPQHF; DNA: TGTGCCAGCAGCCCGGGGACACATACCAATCAGCCCCAGCATTTT; V: TRBV11-2; D: NA; J: TRBJ1-5; size: NA
CDR3: CATGQGSEQYF; DNA: TGTGCCACGGGACAGGGGAGTGAGCAGTACTTC; V: TRBV2; D: TRBD1; J: TRBJ2-7; size: NA
CDR3: CASSRGLAGPSKQYF; DNA: TGTGCCAGCAGCCGGGGACTAGCGGGGCCCTCCAAGCAGTACTTC; V: TRBV7-9; D: TRBD2; J: TRBJ2-7; size: few
CDR3: CASSPSRGATYEQYF; DNA: TGTGCCAGCAGCCCTTCTCGGGGGGCCACCTACGAGCAGTACTTC; V: TRBV5-4; D: NA; J: TRBJ2-7; size: NA
CDR3: CSVDVGNYEATNEKLFF; DNA: TGCAGCGTTGATGTCGGGAATTACGAGGCAACTAATGAAAAACTGTTTTTT; V: TRBV29-1; D: NA; J: TRBJ1-4; size: NA
CDR3: CSVEDLRASGRRLGETQYF; DNA: TGCAGCGTTGAAGATCTTCGGGCTAGCGGGAGGAGATTGGGAGAGACCCAGTACTTC; V: TRBV29-1; D: TRBD2; J: TRBJ2-5; size: NA
CDR3: CASSFGTGGDTGELFF; DNA: TGTGCCAGCAGCTTCGGGACAGGGGGCGACACCGGGGAGCTGTTTTTT; V: TRBV9; D: TRBD1; J: TRBJ2-2; size: NA
CDR3: CASSLGREAFF; DNA: TGTGCCAGCAGCTTAGGGAGAGAAGCTTTCTTT; V: TRBV7-9; D: NA; J: TRBJ1-1; size: few
CDR3: CASSVRRGSGQPQHF; DNA: TGTGCCAGTAGTGTTAGGAGGGGTTCGGGACAGCCCCAGCATTTT; V: TRBV19; D: NA; J: TRBJ1-5; size: NA
CDR3: CASSPTGLGSEKLFF; DNA: TGTGCCAGCAGCCCGACAGGGCTAGGGAGTGAAAAACTGTTTTTT; V: TRBV28; D: TRBD1; J: TRBJ1-4; size: few
CDR3: CASSSRGSKNIQYF; DNA: TGTGCCAGCAGCTCCAGGGGATCCAAAAACATTCAGTACTTC; V: TRBV5-6; D: NA; J: TRBJ2-4; size: NA
CDR3: CASSQAGETQYF; DNA: TGTGCCAGCAGCCAAGCAGGAGAGACCCAGTACTTC; V: TRBV3-1/TRBV3-2; D: NA; J: TRBJ2-5; size: NA
CDR3: CASSSASDYNEQFF; DNA: TGTGCCAGCAGTAGCGCAAGCGATTACAATGAGCAGTTCTTC; V: TRBV28; D: NA; J: TRBJ2-1; size: NA
CDR3: CASSPTISNEQFF; DNA: TGTGCCAGCAGCCCGACTATCTCCAATGAGCAGTTCTTC; V: TRBV7-9; D: NA; J: TRBJ2-1; size: NA
CDR3: CASSYSGQGNQPQHF; DNA: TGTGCCAGCAGTTACTCGGGACAGGGAAATCAGCCCCAGCATTTT; V: TRBV6-5; D: TRBD1; J: TRBJ1-5; size: NA
CDR3: CASSQHGNTIYF; DNA: TGTGCCAGCAGCCAACACGGAAACACCATATATTTT; V: TRBV11-2; D: NA; J: TRBJ1-3; size: once
CDR3: CASSQVVDTYYEQYF; DNA: TGTGCCAGCAGCCAAGTTGTGGACACCTACTACGAGCAGTACTTC; V: TRBV3-1/TRBV3-2; D: NA; J: TRBJ2-7; size: NA
CDR3: CASSFTGDREQYF; DNA: TGTGCCAGCAGTTTTACAGGCGACCGGGAGCAGTACTTC; V: TRBV27; D: NA; J: TRBJ2-7; size: NA
CDR3: CASNRDSSGGYTF; DNA: TGTGCCAGCAACCGGGACAGCTCGGGTGGCTACACCTTC; V: TRBV5-4; D: TRBD1; J: TRBJ1-2; size: NA
CDR3: CASSTQGIRGEKLFF; DNA: TGTGCCAGTAGTACACAGGGGATTCGCGGAGAAAAACTGTTTTTT; V: TRBV19; D: TRBD1; J: TRBJ1-4; size: NA